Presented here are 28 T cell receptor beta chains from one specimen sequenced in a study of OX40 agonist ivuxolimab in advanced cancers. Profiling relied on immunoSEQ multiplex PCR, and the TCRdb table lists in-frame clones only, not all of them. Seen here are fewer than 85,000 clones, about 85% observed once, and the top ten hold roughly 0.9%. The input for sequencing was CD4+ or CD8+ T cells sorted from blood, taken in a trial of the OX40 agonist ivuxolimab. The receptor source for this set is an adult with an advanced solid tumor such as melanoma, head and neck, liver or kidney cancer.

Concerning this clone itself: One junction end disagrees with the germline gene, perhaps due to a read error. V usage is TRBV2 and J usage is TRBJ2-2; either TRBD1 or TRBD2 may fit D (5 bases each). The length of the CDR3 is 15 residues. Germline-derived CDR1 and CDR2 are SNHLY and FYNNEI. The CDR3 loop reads CASSEGQGNTGELLF. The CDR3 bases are TGTGCCAGCAGTGAAGGGCAGGGCAACACCGGGGAGCTGCTTTTT.

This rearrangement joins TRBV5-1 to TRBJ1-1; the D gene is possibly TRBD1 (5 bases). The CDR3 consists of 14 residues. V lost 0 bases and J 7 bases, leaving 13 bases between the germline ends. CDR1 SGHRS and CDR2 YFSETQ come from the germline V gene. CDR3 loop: CASSLGGAQIEAFF. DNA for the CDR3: TGCGCCAGCAGCTTGGGAGGGGCCCAAATTGAAGCTTTCTTT.

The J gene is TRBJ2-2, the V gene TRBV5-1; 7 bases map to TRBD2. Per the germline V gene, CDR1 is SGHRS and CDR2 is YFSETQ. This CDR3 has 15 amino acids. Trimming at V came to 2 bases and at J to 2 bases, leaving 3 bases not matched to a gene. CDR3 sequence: CASSFSGPNTGELFF. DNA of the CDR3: TGCGCCAGCAGCTTTAGCGGGCCTAACACCGGGGAGCTGTTTTTT.

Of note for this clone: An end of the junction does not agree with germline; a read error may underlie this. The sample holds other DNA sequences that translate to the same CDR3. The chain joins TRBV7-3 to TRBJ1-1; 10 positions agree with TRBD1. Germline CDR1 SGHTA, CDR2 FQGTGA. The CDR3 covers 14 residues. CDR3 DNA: TGTGCCAGCAGCCCACAGGGACAGGGGACTGAGGCTTTCTTT. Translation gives CASSPQGQGTEAFF.

CDR3 in amino acids: CASGLSAGYNEQFF. The CDR3 region has the DNA TGTGCTAGTGGTTTATCTGCGGGTTACAATGAGCAGTTCTTC. The chain has TRBV12-5 and TRBJ2-1, with D maybe TRBD2 (5 bases). The germline gives CDR1 LGHNT, CDR2 FRNRAP. Trimming cost V 3 bases and J 4 bases, with 10 bases left between them. This CDR3 has 14 amino acids.

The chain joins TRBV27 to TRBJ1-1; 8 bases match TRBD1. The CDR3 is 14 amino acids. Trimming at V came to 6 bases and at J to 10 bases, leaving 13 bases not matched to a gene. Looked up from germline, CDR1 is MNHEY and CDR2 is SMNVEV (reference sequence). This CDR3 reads CASSPPGQGRGAFF. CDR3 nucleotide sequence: TGTGCCAGCAGCCCACCCGGACAGGGTCGGGGAGCTTTCTTT.

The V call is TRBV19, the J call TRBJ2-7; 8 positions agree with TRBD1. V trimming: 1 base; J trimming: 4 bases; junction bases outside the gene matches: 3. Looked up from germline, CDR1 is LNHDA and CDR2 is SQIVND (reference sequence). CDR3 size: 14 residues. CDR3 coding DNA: TGTGCCAGTAGTATAGGAGGGACAGGATACGAGCAGTACTTC. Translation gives CASSIGGTGYEQYF.

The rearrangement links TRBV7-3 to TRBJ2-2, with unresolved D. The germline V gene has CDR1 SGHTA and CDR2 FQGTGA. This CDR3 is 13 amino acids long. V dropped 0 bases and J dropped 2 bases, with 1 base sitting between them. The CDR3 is CASSLTNTGELFF. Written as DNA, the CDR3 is TGTGCCAGCAGCTTAACCAACACCGGGGAGCTGTTTTTT.

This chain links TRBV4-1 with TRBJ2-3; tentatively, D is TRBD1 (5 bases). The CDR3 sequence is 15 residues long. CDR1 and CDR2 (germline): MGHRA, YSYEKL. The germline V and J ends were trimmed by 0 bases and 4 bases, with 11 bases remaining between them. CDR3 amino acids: CASSQDRARSDTQYF. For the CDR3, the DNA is TGCGCCAGCAGCCAAGACAGGGCGCGGTCAGATACGCAGTATTTT.

This chain's CDR3 is CASSITSGIPEQFF. The CDR3 DNA is TGTGCCAGTAGTATAACTAGCGGGATCCCTGAGCAGTTCTTC. The chain carries TRBV19 and TRBJ2-1; 10 bases fit TRBD2. CDR1 and CDR2 (germline): LNHDA, SQIVND (reference sequence). There are 14 residues in the CDR3. J lost 9 bases, V lost 2 bases, and 4 bases had no gene match. Filled out from reference TRBV19 and TRBJ2-1, the complete variable domain reads DGGITQSPKYLFRKEGQNVTLSCEQNLNHDAMYWYRQDPGQGLRLIYYSQIVNDFQKGDIAEGYSVSREKKESFPLTVTSAQKNPTAFYLCASSITSGIPEQFFGPGTRLTVL.

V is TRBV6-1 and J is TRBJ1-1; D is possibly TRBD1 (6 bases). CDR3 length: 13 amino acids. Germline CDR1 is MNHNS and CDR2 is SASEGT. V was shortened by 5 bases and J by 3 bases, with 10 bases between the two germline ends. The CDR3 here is CASSIRQDTEAFF. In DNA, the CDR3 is TGTGCCAGCAGTATCCGACAGGACACTGAAGCTTTCTTT.

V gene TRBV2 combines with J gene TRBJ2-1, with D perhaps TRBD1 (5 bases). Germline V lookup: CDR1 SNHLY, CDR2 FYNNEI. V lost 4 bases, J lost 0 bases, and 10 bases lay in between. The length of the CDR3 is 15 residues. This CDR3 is CASSGQMSSYNEQFF. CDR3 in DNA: TGTGCCAGCAGTGGACAGATGAGCTCCTACAATGAGCAGTTCTTC.

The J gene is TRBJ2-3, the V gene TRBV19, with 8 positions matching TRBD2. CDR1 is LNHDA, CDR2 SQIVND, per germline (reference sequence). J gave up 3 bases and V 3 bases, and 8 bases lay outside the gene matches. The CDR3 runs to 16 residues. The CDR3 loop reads CASSIGSGMFTDTQYF. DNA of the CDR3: TGTGCCAGTAGTATCGGTAGCGGGATGTTTACAGATACGCAGTATTTT. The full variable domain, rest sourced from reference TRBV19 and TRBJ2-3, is DGGITQSPKYLFRKEGQNVTLSCEQNLNHDAMYWYRQDPGQGLRLIYYSQIVNDFQKGDIAEGYSVSREKKESFPLTVTSAQKNPTAFYLCASSIGSGMFTDTQYFGPGTRLTVL.

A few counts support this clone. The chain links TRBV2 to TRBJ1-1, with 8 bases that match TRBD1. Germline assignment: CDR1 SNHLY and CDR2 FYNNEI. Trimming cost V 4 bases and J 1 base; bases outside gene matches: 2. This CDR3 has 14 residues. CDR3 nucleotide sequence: TGTGCCAGCAGTGGAGACAGGGGGAACACTGAAGCTTTCTTT. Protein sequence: CASSGDRGNTEAFF.

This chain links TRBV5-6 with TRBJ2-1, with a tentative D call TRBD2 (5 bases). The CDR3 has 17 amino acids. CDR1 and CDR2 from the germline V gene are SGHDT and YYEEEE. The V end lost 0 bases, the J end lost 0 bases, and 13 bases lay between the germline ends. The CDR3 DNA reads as TGTGCCAGCAGCTTGGTGGGTGGGAGTTACTCCTACAATGAGCAGTTCTTC. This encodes CASSLVGGSYSYNEQFF. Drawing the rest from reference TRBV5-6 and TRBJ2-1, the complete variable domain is DAGVTQSPTHLIKTRGQQVTLRCSPKSGHDTVSWYQQALGQGPQFIFQYYEEEERQRGNFPDRFSGHQFPNYSSELNVNALLLGDSALYLCASSLVGGSYSYNEQFFGPGTRLTVL.

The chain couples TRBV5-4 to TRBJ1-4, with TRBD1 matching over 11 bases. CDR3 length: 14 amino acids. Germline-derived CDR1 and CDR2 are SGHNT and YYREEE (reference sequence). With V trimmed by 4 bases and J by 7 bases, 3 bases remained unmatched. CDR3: CASSGTGGVEKLFF. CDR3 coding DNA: TGTGCCAGCAGCGGGACAGGGGGTGTTGAAAAACTGTTTTTT.

The CDR3 DNA follows: TGCGCCAGCAGAAGGGAAGAAGGCTACACCTTC. This gives the protein CASRREEGYTF. This chain uses TRBV5-1 with TRBJ1-2; D is unresolved. Deletions cut 5 bases from V and 8 bases from J, with 10 bases between. The germline V gene encodes CDR1 SGHRS and CDR2 YFSETQ. The CDR3 is 11 amino acids.

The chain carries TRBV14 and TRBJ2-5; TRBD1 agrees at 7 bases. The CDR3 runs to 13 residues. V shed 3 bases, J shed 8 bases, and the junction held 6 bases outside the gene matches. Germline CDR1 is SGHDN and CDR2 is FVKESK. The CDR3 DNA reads TGTGCCAGCAGCCAGGGTGACAGGGCCACCCAGTACTTC. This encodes CASSQGDRATQYF.

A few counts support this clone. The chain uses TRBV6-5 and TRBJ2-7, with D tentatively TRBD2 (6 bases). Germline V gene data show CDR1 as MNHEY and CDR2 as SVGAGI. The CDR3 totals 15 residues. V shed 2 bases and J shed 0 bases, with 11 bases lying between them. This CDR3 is CASSYVGGSSYEQYF. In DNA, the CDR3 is TGTGCCAGCAGTTACGTTGGGGGGAGCTCCTACGAGCAGTACTTC.

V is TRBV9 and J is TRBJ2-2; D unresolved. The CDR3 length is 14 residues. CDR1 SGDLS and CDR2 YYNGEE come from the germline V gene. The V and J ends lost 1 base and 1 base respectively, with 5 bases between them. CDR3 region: CASSVKVNTGELFF. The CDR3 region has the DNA TGTGCCAGCAGCGTAAAAGTGAACACCGGGGAGCTGTTTTTT.

CDR3 sequence (DNA): TGTGCCAGCAGCGGCTCGAACACTGAAGCTTTCTTT. The encoded protein is CASSGSNTEAFF. The chain employs TRBV7-9 and TRBJ1-1; D unclear. V was trimmed by 5 bases and J by 1 base, leaving 5 bases between them. Germline V CDR1 and CDR2: SEHNR, FQNEAQ (reference sequence). The CDR3 has 12 amino acids.

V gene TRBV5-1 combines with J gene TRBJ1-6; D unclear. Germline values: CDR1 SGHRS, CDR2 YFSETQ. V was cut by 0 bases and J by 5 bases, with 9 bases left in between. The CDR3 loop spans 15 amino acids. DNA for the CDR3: TGCGCCAGCAGCTTGGGGGCAGTAAATAATTCACCCCTCCACTTT. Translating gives CASSLGAVNNSPLHF.

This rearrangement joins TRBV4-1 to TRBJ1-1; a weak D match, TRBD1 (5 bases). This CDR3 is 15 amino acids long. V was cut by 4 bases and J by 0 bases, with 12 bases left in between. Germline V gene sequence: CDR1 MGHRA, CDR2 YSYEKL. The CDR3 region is CASSLFTGLNTEAFF. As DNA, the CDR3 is TGCGCCAGCAGCCTATTTACGGGGCTGAACACTGAAGCTTTCTTT.

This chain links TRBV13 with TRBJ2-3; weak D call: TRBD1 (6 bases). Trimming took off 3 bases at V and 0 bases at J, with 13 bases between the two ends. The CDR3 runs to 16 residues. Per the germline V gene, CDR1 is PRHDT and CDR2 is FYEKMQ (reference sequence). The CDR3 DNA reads TGTGCCAGCAGCTTCGGACAGCCCATTAGCACAGATACGCAGTATTTT. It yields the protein CASSFGQPISTDTQYF.

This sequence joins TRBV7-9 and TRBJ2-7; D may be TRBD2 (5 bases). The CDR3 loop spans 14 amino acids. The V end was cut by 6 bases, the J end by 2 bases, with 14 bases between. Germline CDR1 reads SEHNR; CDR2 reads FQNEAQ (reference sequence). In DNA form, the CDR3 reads TGTGCCAGCAGTTTCCCTACTAGTACCTACGAGCAGTACTTC. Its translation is CASSFPTSTYEQYF.

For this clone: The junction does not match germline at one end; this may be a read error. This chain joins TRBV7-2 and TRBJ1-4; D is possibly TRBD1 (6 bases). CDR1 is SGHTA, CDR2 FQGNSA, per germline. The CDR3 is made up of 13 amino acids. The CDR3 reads CASRGGTGEKLFF. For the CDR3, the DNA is TGTGCAAGCAGAGGGGGTACGGGTGAAAAACTGTTTTTT.

The CDR3 loop reads CASRGTYEQYF. CDR3 bases: TGTGCCAGCAGGGGAACCTACGAGCAGTACTTC. The chain combines TRBV6-6 with TRBJ2-7; D is uncertain. With 6 bases removed from V and 2 bases from J, the gap between germline ends came to 5 bases. CDR1 MNHNY and CDR2 SVGAGI come from the germline V gene (reference sequence). The CDR3 totals 11 residues.

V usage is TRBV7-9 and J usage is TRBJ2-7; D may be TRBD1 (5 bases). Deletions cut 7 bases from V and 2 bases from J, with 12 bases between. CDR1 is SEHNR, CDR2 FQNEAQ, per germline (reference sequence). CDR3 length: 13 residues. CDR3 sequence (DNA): TGTGCCAGCACCGACAGTCTCGCCTACGAGCAGTACTTC. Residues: CASTDSLAYEQYF.